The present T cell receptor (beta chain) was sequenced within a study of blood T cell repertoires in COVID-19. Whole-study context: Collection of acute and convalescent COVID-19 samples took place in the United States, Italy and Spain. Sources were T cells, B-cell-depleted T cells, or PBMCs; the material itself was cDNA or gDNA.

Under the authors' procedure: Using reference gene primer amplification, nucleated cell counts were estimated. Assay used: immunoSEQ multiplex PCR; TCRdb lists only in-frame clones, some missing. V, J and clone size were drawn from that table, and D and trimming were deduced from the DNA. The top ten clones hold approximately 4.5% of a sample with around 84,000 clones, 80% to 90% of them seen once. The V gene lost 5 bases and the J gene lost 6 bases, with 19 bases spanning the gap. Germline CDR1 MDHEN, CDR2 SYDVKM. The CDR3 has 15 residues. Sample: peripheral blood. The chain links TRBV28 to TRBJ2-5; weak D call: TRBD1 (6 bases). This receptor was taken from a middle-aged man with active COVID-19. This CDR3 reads CASSPTLQGWKTQYF. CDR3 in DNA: TGTGCCAGCAGTCCTACACTACAGGGTTGGAAGACCCAGTACTTC.